Below, 5 T cell receptor beta chains from the same sample are listed, as sequenced in a study of CD8 T cells in ankylosing spondylitis. TCRdb called the 5' RACE reads again in MiXCR, with one record for every CDR3 protein. The sample has about 88,000 distinct CDR3 sequences; around 25% are singletons. The sample consisted of blood, either unsorted or a sorted T cell fraction (not recorded which). The origin of the receptors is a male donor with ankylosing spondylitis or in good health (not recorded which).

This clonotype was counted a few times. The chain has TRBV9 and TRBJ1-1, with 8 nucleotides matching TRBD1. This CDR3 contains 15 residues. V dropped 4 bases and J dropped 0; count of bases not matched to a gene: 5. CDR1 and CDR2 from the germline V gene are SGDLS and YYNGEE. CDR3 in amino acids: CASSPGQGLNTEAFF. The CDR3 DNA reads as TGTGCCAGCAGCCCCGGACAGGGATTGAACACTGAAGCTTTCTTT.

V usage is TRBV7-9 and J usage is TRBJ2-3; D is possibly TRBD1 (5 bases). V lost 5 bases and J 2 bases, leaving 17 bases between the germline ends. The CDR3 length is 16 residues. Germline V gives CDR1 SEHNR, CDR2 FQNEAQ (reference sequence). This CDR3 reads CASSPTGRQITDTQYF. The CDR3, as DNA: TGTGCCAGCAGCCCAACTGGGCGACAGATCACAGATACGCAGTATTTT. Full variable domain (missing parts from reference TRBV7-9 and TRBJ2-3): DTGVSQNPRHKITKRGQNVTFRCDPISEHNRLYWYRQTLGQGPEFLTYFQNEAQLEKSRLLSDRFSAERPKGSFSTLEIQRTEQGDSAMYLCASSPTGRQITDTQYFGPGTRLTVL.

This clonotype appeared a few times. The chain joins TRBV29-1 to TRBJ2-7; 11 bases agree with TRBD2. The V segment lost 5 bases and the J segment 4 bases; nucleotides outside the gene matches: 7. The CDR3 length is 14 residues. Germline V gene sequence: CDR1 SQVTM, CDR2 ANQGSEA. CDR3: CSVSTSGSSYEQYF. CDR3 DNA sequence: TGCAGCGTTTCTACTAGCGGGAGTTCATACGAGCAGTACTTC.

This clonotype was counted ten times or more. V usage is TRBV10-3 and J usage is TRBJ2-3, with D unclear. Deletions cut 2 bases from V and 2 bases from J, with 8 bases between. Per germline, CDR1 ENHRY and CDR2 SYGVKD. The CDR3 length is 14 residues. The CDR3 protein is CAISEQASTDTQYF. CDR3 DNA: TGTGCCATCAGTGAGCAAGCCTCCACAGATACGCAGTATTTT.

This clonotype has at least ten counts. The rearrangement uses TRBV4-1 and TRBJ2-2, with 12 positions matching TRBD2. This CDR3 comprises 16 residues. J was trimmed by 7 bases and V by 5 bases; bases with no gene match: 8. Germline V gene sequence: CDR1 MGHRA, CDR2 YSYEKL. The CDR3: CASSFSPGLAGGELFF. DNA of the CDR3: TGCGCCAGCAGCTTCTCCCCGGGACTAGCGGGCGGGGAGCTGTTTTTT.